The T cell receptor beta chain under discussion was sequenced for a study of T cell changes during pregnancy in multiple sclerosis. This CDR3 region has 15 residues. CDR1 SGDLS and CDR2 YYNGEE come from the germline V gene. Between the trimmed V and J ends, which lost 3 bases and 4 bases, there was a span of 14 bases. Sequencing used immunoSEQ multiplex PCR; TCRdb keeps in-frame clones, though not all of them. The sample gives tens of thousands of clones, approximately 90% of which show up once; about 5.4% is in the top ten. Source: CD8+ T cells from peripheral blood mononuclear cells, taken after pregnancy. The chain combines TRBV9 with TRBJ1-3; possibly TRBD1 for D (5 bases). This clonotype was sampled from a female donor in good health, enrolled as a control in a pregnancy study. CDR3 region: CASSDAGTKGNTIYF. DNA for the CDR3: TGTGCCAGCAGCGACGCAGGGACTAAAGGAAACACCATATATTTT.